The TCR beta chain under discussion was sequenced for a study of blood T cells in healthy people across ages. This clonotype was detected a few times. Its specificity is unknown. Primers used in a second PCR of about 6 to 11 cycles were a sample-barcoded 5' primer and a J-beta primer mix. Per sample, CDR3-containing paired-end reads numbered at least 3 million. TCRdb reprocessed the 5' RACE reads with MiXCR, giving one entry per CDR3 protein. This sample yields 920,000 or so distinct CDR3 sequences, of which around 45% are seen a single time; about 20% belongs to the top ten. Points from the study as a whole: Unknown CMV status may confound age-related changes in expanded clones.

V dropped 1 base and J dropped 9 bases, with 10 bases sitting between them. The CDR3 covers 14 residues. Healthy individuals of Caucasian origin from Russia, aged roughly 6 to 90, served as donors. The material sequenced was blood. The TCR was taken from a woman aged 60 to 75 in good health. The rearrangement links TRBV12-3 or TRBV12-4 to TRBJ1-6, with a tentative D call TRBD1 (6 bases). The CDR3 sequence: CASSLGADSSPLHF. In DNA, the CDR3 is TGTGCCAGCAGTTTAGGCGCGGACAGTTCACCCCTCCACTTT.